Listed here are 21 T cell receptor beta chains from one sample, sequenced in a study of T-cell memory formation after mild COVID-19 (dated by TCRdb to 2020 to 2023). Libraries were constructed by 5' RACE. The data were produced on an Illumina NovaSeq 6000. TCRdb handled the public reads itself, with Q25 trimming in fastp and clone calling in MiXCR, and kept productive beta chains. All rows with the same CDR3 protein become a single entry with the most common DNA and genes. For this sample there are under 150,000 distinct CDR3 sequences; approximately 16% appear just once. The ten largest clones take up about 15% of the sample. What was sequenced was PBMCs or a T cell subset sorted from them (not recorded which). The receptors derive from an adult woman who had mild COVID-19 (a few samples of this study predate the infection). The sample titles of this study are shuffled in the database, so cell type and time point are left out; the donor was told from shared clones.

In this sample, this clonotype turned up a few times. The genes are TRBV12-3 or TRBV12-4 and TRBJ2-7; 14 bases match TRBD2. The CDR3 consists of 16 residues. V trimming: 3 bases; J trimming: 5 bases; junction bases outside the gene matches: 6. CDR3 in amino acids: CASSLTSGRVLDEQYF. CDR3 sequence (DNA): TGTGCCAGCAGTTTGACTAGCGGGAGGGTTCTCGACGAGCAGTACTTC.

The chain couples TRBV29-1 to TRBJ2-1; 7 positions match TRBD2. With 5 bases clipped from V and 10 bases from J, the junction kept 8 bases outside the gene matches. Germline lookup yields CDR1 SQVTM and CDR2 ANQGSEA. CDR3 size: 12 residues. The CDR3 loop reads CSVQAPGGEQFF. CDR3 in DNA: TGCAGCGTTCAAGCCCCCGGGGGGGAGCAGTTCTTC.

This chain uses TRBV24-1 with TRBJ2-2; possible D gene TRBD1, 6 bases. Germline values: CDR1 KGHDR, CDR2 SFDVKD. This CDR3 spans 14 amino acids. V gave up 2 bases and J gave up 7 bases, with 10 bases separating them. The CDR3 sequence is CATSDSPRGGELFF. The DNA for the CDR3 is TGTGCCACCAGTGATTCTCCCAGGGGCGGGGAGCTGTTTTTT.

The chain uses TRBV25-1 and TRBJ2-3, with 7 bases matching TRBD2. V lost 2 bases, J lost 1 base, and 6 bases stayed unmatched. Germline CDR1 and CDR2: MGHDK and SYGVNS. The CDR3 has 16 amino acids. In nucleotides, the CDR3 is TGTGCCAGCAGTGAAAACCCGGGAGGCGGCACAGATACGCAGTATTTT. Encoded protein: CASSENPGGGTDTQYF.

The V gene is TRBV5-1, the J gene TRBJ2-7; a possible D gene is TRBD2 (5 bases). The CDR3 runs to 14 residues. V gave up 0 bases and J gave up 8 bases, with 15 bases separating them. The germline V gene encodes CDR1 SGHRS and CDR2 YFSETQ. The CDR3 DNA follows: TGCGCCAGCAGCTTGGGTAGTACGGGGTCTCAGCAGTACTTC. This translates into CASSLGSTGSQQYF.

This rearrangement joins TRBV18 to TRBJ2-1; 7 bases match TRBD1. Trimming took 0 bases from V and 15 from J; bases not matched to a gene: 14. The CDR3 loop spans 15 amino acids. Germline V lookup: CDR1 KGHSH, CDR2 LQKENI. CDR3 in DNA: TGTGCCAGCTCACCACCGTGGCAGGGGGTCGTGGTGCTGTTCTTC. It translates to CASSPPWQGVVVLFF.

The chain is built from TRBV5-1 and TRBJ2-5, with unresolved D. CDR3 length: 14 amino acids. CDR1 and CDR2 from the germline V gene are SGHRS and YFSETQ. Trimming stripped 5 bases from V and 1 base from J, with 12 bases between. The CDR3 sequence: CASSRASSQETQYF. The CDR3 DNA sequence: TGCGCCAGCAGTCGGGCTAGTTCCCAAGAGACCCAGTACTTC.

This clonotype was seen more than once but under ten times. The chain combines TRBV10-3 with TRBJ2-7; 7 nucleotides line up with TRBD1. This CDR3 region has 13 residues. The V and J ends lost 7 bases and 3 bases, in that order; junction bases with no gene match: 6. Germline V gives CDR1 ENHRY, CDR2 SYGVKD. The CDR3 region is CAIMETGIYEQYF. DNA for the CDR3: TGTGCCATCATGGAGACAGGGATCTACGAGCAGTACTTC.

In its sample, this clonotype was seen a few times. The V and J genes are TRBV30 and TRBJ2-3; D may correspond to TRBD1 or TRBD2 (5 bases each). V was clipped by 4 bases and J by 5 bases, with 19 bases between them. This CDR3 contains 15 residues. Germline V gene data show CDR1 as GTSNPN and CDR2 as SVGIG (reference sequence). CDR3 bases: TGTGCCTGGAAAAATGGTGGGACCGACGGAGATACGCAGTATTTT. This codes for CAWKNGGTDGDTQYF.

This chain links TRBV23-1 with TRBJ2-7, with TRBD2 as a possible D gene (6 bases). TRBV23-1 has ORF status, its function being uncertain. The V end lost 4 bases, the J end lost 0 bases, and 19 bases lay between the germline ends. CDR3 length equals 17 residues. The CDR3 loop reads CASSPPPRPGDSYEQYF. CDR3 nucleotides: TGCGCCAGCAGTCCCCCCCCGAGGCCGGGAGACTCCTACGAGCAGTACTTC.

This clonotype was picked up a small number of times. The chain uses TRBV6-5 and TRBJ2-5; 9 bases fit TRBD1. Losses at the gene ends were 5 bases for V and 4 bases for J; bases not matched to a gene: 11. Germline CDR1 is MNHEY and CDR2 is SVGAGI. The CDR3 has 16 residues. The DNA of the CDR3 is TGTGCCAGCAGTGGCTTGCGGCGACAGGGGGGAGAGACCCAGTACTTC. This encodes CASSGLRRQGGETQYF.

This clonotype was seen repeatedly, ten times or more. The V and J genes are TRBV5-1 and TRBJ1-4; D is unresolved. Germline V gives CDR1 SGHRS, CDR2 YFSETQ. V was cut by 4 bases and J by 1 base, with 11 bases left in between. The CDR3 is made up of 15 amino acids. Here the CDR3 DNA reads TGCGCCAGCAGCCTCTCGGGAAGAACTAATGAAAAACTGTTTTTT. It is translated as CASSLSGRTNEKLFF. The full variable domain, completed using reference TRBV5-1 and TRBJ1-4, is KAGVTQTPRYLIKTRGQQVTLSCSPISGHRSVSWYQQTPGQGLQFLFEYFSETQRNKGNFPGRFSGRQFSNSRSEMNVSTLELGDSALYLCASSLSGRTNEKLFFGSGTQLSVL.

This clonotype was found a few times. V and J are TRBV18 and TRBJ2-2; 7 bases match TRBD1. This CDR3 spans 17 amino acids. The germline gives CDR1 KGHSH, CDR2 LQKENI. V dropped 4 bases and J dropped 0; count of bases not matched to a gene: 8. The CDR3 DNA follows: TGTGCCAGCTCACGAGATCTCGGGACAGCGAACACCGGGGAGCTGTTTTTT. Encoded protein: CASSRDLGTANTGELFF.

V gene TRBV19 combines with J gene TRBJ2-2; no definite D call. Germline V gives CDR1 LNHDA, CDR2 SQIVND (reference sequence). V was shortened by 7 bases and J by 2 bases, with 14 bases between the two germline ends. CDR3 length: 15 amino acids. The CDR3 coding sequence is TGTGCCAGTAACTGGGGATACACAAACACCGGGGAGCTGTTTTTT. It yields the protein CASNWGYTNTGELFF. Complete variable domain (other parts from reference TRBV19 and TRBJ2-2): DGGITQSPKYLFRKEGQNVTLSCEQNLNHDAMYWYRQDPGQGLRLIYYSQIVNDFQKGDIAEGYSVSREKKESFPLTVTSAQKNPTAFYLCASNWGYTNTGELFFGEGSRLTVL.

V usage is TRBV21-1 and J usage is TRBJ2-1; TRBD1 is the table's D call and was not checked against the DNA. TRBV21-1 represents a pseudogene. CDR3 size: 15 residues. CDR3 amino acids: CASSKAGQGPNEQFF. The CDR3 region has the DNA TGTGCCAGCAGCAAAGCGGGACAGGGCCCCAATGAGCAGTTCTTC.

DNA for the CDR3: TGCGCCAGCAGCCAAGTAAATGGGCATCAGCCCCAGCATTTT. Its translation is CASSQVNGHQPQHF. The chain recombines TRBV4-1 with TRBJ1-5; unclear D gene. The CDR3 is made up of 14 amino acids. The germline V and J ends were trimmed by 1 base and 5 bases, with 9 bases remaining between them. Per the germline V gene, CDR1 is MGHRA and CDR2 is YSYEKL.

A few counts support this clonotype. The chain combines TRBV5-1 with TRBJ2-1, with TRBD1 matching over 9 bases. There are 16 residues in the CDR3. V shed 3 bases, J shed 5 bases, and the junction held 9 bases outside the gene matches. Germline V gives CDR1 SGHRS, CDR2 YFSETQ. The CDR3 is CASSSRRDRAHNEQFF. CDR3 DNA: TGCGCCAGCAGCTCCCGCCGGGACAGGGCCCACAATGAGCAGTTCTTC.

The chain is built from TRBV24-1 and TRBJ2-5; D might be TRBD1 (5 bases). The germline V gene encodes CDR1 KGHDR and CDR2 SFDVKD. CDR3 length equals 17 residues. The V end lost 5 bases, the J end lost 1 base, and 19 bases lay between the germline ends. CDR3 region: CATSGITTVVPQETQYF. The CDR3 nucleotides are TGTGCCACCAGTGGGATTACGACAGTGGTCCCCCAAGAGACCCAGTACTTC.

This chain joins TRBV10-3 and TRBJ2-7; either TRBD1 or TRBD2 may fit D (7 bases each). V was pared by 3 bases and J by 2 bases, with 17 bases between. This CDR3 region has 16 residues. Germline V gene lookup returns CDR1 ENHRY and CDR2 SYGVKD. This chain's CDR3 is CAISDWGGQTAYEQYF. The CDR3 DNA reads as TGTGCCATCAGTGACTGGGGGGGACAGACAGCCTACGAGCAGTACTTC.

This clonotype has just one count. CDR3: CASSSTDSDYGYTF. As DNA, the CDR3 is TGCGCCAGCAGCTCCACGGACAGTGACTATGGCTACACCTTC. The chain uses TRBV5-1 and TRBJ1-2; D is possibly TRBD1 (6 bases). CDR3 length: 14 residues. V was cut by 3 bases and J by 3 bases, with 12 bases left in between. Germline lookup yields CDR1 SGHRS and CDR2 YFSETQ.

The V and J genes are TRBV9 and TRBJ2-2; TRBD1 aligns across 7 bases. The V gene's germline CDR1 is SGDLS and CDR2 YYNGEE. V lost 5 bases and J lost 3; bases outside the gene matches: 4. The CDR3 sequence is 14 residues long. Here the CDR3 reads CASRVGTDTGELFF. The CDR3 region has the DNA TGTGCCAGCAGAGTCGGGACAGACACCGGGGAGCTGTTTTTT.